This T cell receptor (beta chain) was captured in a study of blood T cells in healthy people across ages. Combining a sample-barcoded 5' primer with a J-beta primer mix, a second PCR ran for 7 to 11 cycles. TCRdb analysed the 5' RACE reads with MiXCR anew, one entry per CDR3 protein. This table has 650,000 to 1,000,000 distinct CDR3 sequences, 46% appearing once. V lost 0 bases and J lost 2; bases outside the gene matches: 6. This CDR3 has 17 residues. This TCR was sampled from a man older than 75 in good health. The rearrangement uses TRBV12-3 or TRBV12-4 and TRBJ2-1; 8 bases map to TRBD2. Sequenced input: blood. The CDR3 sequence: CASSLAGSGGPYNEQFF. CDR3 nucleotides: TGTGCCAGCAGTTTAGCTGGGTCGGGAGGGCCCTACAATGAGCAGTTCTTC.